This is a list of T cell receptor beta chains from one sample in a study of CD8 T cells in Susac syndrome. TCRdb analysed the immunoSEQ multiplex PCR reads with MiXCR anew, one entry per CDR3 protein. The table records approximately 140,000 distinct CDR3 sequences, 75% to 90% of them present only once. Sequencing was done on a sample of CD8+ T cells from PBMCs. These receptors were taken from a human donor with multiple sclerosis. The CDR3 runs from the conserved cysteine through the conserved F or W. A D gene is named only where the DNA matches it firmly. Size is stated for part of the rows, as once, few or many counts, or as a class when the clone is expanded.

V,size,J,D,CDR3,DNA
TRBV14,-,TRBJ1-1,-,CASSFLGSEAFF,TGTGCCAGCAGCTTCTTAGGCAGTGAAGCTTTCTTT
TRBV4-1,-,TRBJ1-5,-,CASSQEAGLGNQPQHF,TGCGCCAGCAGCCAAGAAGCGGGGTTAGGCAATCAGCCCCAGCATTTT
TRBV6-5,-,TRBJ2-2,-,CASSFQRTGELFF,TGTGCCAGCAGTTTCCAGAGAACCGGGGAGCTGTTTTTT
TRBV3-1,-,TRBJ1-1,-,CASSQAGAEAFF,TGTGCCAGCAGCCAAGCAGGGGCCGAAGCTTTCTTT
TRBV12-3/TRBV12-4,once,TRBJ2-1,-,CASWGANNEQFF,TGTGCCAGCTGGGGGGCGAACAATGAGCAGTTCTTC
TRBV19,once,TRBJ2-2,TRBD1,CASSIGQGADTGELFF,TGTGCCAGTAGTATCGGGCAGGGGGCCGACACCGGGGAGCTGTTTTTT
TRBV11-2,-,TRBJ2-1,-,CASSLGVLLYNEQFF,TGTGCCAGCAGCTTAGGCGTACTCCTTTACAATGAGCAGTTCTTC
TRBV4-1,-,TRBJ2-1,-,CASSLRAGLNEQFF,TGCGCCAGCAGCCTACGGGCAGGCCTAAATGAGCAGTTCTTC
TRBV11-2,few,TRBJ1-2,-,CASSLLLGDYGYTF,TGTGCCAGCAGCTTACTTCTCGGGGACTATGGCTACACCTTC
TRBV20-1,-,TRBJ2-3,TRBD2,CSARAYPSGLAGAPQHTDTQYF,TGCAGTGCTAGAGCTTACCCTTCGGGACTAGCGGGAGCGCCACAACACACAGATACGCAGTATTTT
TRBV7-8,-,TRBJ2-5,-,CASSLAGMGSRQETQYF,TGTGCCAGCAGCTTAGCGGGGATGGGGTCACGACAAGAGACCCAGTACTTC
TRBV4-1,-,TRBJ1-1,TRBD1,CASSQKVGTVNTEAFF,TGCGCCAGCAGCCAAAAGGTCGGGACAGTGAACACTGAAGCTTTCTTT
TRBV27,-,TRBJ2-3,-,CASSEENTQYF,TGTGCCAGCAGTGAAGAAAATACGCAGTATTTT
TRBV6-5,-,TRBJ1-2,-,CASWIAAGVNYGYTF,TGTGCCAGCTGGATCGCGGCAGGGGTTAACTATGGCTACACCTTC
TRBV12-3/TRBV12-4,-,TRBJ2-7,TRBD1,CASTRTGGSSYEQYF,TGTGCCAGCACCAGGACAGGGGGAAGCTCCTACGAGCAGTACTTC
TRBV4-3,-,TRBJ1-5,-,CASSQEAHLNQPQHF,TGCGCCAGCAGCCAAGAAGCCCATCTCAATCAGCCCCAGCATTTT
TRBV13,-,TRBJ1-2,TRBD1,CASSLGTGAYGYTF,TGTGCCAGCAGCCTCGGGACAGGGGCATATGGCTACACCTTC
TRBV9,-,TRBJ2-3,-,CASSARQGTDTQYF,TGTGCCAGCAGCGCACGTCAGGGTACAGATACGCAGTATTTT
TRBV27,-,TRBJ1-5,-,CASSLLGDQPQHF,TGTGCCAGCAGTTTATTGGGTGATCAGCCCCAGCATTTT
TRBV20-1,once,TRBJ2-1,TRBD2,CSATPHDRGGSYNEQFF,TGCAGTGCGACACCCCACGACCGGGGGGGCTCCTACAATGAGCAGTTCTTC
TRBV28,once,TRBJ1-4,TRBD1,CASSFGPRQGFTNEKLFF,TGTGCCAGCAGTTTCGGCCCGCGACAGGGGTTCACTAATGAAAAACTGTTTTTT
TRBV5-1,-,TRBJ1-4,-,CASFYCEKLFF,TGCGCCAGCTTCTACTGTGAAAAACTGTTTTTT
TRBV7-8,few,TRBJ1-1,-,CASSLRPSQGVGAFF,TGTGCCAGCAGCTTAAGACCCTCACAGGGTGTCGGAGCTTTCTTT
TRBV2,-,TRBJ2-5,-,CASKSRKGGETQYF,TGTGCCAGCAAAAGCAGGAAAGGTGGAGAGACCCAGTACTTC
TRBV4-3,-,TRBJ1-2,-,CASSQDRSNYYGYTF,TGCGCCAGCAGCCAAGATAGGTCTAATTACTATGGCTACACCTTC
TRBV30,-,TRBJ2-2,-,CAWTGYTGELFF,TGTGCCTGGACGGGATACACCGGGGAGCTGTTTTTT
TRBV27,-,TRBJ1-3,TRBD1,CASRPGTGESGNTIYF,TGTGCCAGCCGCCCGGGGACAGGGGAGTCTGGAAACACCATATATTTT
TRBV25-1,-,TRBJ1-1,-,CASSEYGDAEAFF,TGTGCCAGCAGTGAATATGGGGACGCCGAAGCTTTCTTT
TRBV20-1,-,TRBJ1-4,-,CSARDEWGSGEKLFF,TGCAGTGCTAGAGATGAGTGGGGGTCAGGTGAAAAACTGTTTTTT
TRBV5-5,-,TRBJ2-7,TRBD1,CASSDGTGVHEQYF,TGTGCCAGCAGCGACGGGACAGGGGTTCACGAGCAGTACTTC
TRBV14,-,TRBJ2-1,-,CASSLLAPGGEQFF,TGTGCCAGCAGTCTACTAGCGCCAGGGGGTGAGCAGTTCTTC
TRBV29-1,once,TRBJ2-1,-,CSVPYPNEQFF,TGCAGCGTACCCTATCCCAATGAGCAGTTCTTC
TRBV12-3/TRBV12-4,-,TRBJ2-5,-,CASSSGAPWETQYF,TGTGCCAGCAGTTCAGGGGCTCCCTGGGAGACCCAGTACTTC
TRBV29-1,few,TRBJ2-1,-,CSVDPGGTNEQFF,TGCAGCGTTGATCCGGGTGGGACGAATGAGCAGTTCTTC
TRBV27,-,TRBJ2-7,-,CASTHEALYGAYEQYF,TGTGCCAGCACCCACGAAGCCCTTTATGGGGCCTACGAGCAGTACTTC
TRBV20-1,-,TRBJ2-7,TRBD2,CSAPGGTSGGFSYEQYF,TGCAGTGCCCCAGGCGGGACTAGCGGGGGGTTCTCCTACGAGCAGTACTTC
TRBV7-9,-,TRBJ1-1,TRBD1,CASSRTGQGTEAFF,TGTGCCAGCAGCAGGACCGGACAGGGAACTGAAGCTTTCTTT
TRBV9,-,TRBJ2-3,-,CASNLGTDTQYF,TGTGCCAGCAACCTCGGCACAGATACGCAGTATTTT
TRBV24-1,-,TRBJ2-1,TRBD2,CATSDAGGLVEQFF,TGTGCCACCAGTGATGCGGGAGGTCTGGTTGAGCAGTTCTTC
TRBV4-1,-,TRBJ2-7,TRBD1,CASSQVVGQGASYEQYF,TGCGCCAGCAGCCAGGTTGTGGGACAGGGGGCCTCCTACGAGCAGTACTTC
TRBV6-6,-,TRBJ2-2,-,CASSDPQTWTGELFF,TGTGCCAGCAGCGACCCCCAAACATGGACCGGGGAGCTGTTTTTT
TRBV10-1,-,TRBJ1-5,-,CASSEVQRGNNQPQHF,TGCGCCAGCAGTGAAGTACAGCGAGGGAACAATCAGCCCCAGCATTTT
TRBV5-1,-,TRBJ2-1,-,CASSPARAGNEQFF,TGCGCCAGCAGCCCGGCACGGGCCGGCAATGAGCAGTTCTTC
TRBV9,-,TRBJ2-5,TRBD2,CASSYTGGDQETQYF,TGTGCCAGCAGTTACACCGGGGGGGACCAAGAGACCCAGTACTTC
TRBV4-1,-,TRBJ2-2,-,CASRAQANTGELFF,TGCGCCAGCAGAGCACAGGCAAACACCGGGGAGCTGTTTTTT
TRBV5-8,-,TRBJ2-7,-,CASSLPPQGLYEQYF,TGTGCCAGCAGCTTGCCCCCCCAGGGCCTCTACGAGCAGTACTTC
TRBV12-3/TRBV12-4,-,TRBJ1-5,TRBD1,CASSRDRDIDQPQHF,TGTGCCAGCAGCCGGGACAGGGACATCGATCAGCCCCAGCATTTT
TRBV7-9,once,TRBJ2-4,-,CASSSQGRAAKNIQYF,TGTGCCAGCAGCTCGCAGGGTAGGGCCGCCAAAAACATTCAGTACTTC
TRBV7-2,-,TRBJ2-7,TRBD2,CASSLDIGLAYEQYF,TGTGCCAGCAGCTTAGACATTGGACTAGCGTACGAGCAGTACTTC
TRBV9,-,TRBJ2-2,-,CASSVWAATNTGELFF,TGTGCCAGCAGCGTCTGGGCAGCCACGAACACCGGGGAGCTGTTTTTT
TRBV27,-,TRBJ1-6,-,CASSETEDYSPLHF,TGTGCCAGCAGTGAGACAGAGGATTATTCACCCCTCCACTTT
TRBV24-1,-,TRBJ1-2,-,CATSGWPDSYGYTF,TGTGCCACCAGTGGCTGGCCGGACAGTTATGGCTACACCTTC
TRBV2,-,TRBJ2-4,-,CASGGRDVDLAKNIQYF,TGTGCCAGCGGCGGGCGCGACGTCGATCTAGCCAAAAACATTCAGTACTTC
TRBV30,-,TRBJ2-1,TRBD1,CAWSRDRVYNEQFF,TGTGCCTGGAGCAGGGACAGAGTCTACAATGAGCAGTTCTTC
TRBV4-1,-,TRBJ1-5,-,CASSPRQEGQPQHF,TGCGCCAGCAGCCCCCGACAGGAGGGACAGCCCCAGCATTTT
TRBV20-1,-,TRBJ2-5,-,CSARVGNQETQYF,TGCAGTGCTAGGGTGGGCAACCAAGAGACCCAGTACTTC
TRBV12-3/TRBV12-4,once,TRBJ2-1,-,CASGLGDRDNEQFF,TGTGCCAGCGGTCTAGGGGATAGGGACAATGAGCAGTTCTTC
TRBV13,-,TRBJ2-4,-,CASSSPGLVAKNIQYF,TGTGCCAGCAGCTCCCCTGGGTTGGTAGCCAAAAACATTCAGTACTTC